This T cell receptor (beta chain) was documented in a study of cytomegalovirus exposure and HLA in healthy donors. V lost 7 bases, J lost 1 base, and 4 bases stayed unmatched. CDR1 and CDR2 (germline): SNHLY, FYNNEI. The CDR3 loop spans 15 amino acids. The PCR used 60 Vbeta and 13 Jbeta primers. Method: immunoSEQ multiplex PCR; TCRdb's copy keeps in-frame clones and lacks some. The table for this sample gives approximately 93,000 clones. The chain joins TRBV2 to TRBJ2-3; 11 bases map to TRBD2. The sequenced sample consisted of PBMCs. The TCR was taken from a woman in her twenties or thirties in good health and CMV-seronegative. CDR3 residues: CASTGTSGRTDTQYF. The CDR3 nucleotides read TGTGCCAGCACTGGGACTAGCGGACGCACAGATACGCAGTATTTT.